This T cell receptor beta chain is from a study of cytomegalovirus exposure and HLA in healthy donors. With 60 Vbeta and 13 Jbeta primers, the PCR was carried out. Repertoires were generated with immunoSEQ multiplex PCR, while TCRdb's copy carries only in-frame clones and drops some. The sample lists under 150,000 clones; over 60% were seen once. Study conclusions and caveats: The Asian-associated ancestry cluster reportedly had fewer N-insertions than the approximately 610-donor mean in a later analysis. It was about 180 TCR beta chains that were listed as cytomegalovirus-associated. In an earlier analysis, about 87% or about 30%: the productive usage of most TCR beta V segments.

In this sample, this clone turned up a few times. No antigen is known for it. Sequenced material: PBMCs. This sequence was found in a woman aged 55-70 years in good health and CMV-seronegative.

The CDR3 reads CASSFPAGHNEQFF. The CDR3 DNA reads as TGTGCCAGCAGCTTCCCGGCAGGCCACAATGAGCAGTTCTTC. The chain employs TRBV7-8 and TRBJ2-1, with D uncertain. Germline V CDR1 and CDR2: SGHVS, FQNEAQ. Trimming took off 3 bases at V and 5 bases at J, with 11 bases between the two ends. This CDR3 region has 14 residues.